This TCR beta chain was sequenced during a study of T cells after yellow fever vaccination. This clonotype was counted between two and nine times. From the 5' RACE reads, TCRdb called clonotypes with MiXCR, one entry per CDR3 protein. The table shows 450,000 to 600,000 distinct CDR3 sequences, with about 15% occurring only once. This material consisted of PBMCs, taken 4 to 6 days after the first yellow fever vaccination. The receptor was isolated from a man in his late teens or twenties who received the YFV17D yellow fever vaccine.

In DNA, the CDR3 is TGCGCCAGCAGCTTGGGCCCGGGGGCCCCTCTCTACAATGAGCAGTTCTTC. It specifies CASSLGPGAPLYNEQFF. J is TRBJ2-1 and V is TRBV5-1; D is tentatively TRBD1 or TRBD2 (6 bases each). V was trimmed by 0 bases and J by 3 bases, leaving 16 bases between them. CDR1 is SGHRS, CDR2 YFSETQ, per germline. The CDR3 has 17 residues.